This T cell receptor (beta chain) was obtained from a study of read filtering for tumor transcriptome and immune sequencing. Study-wide background: After DNase treatment, RNA was made into whole-transcriptome libraries. Study conclusions and caveats: Correlation between methods rose after single-read clonotypes were removed. This fraction held mixed bone marrow immune cells after CD138-negative sorting.

Of note for this clonotype: Its target is not known. At one of its ends the junction is not consistent with the germline gene, which may arise from a read error.

There are 14 residues in the CDR3. Germline V gene lookup returns CDR1 SGHRS and CDR2 YFSETQ. The library was built from about 400 ng RNA with molecular barcoded adaptors for alpha/delta and beta/gamma chains. Each CDR3 protein is one row after TCRdb ran MiXCR on the reads. The data hold about 45,000 distinct CDR3 sequences, with around 21% observed a single time. Sequenced: a population of CD138-negative cells sorted from bone marrow. The V gene is TRBV5-1, the J gene TRBJ2-1; D is possibly TRBD2 (6 bases). The TCR comes from a donor at least 40 years old with multiple myeloma. The CDR3 is CASSLEAGLYIASF. The CDR3 nucleotides are TGCGCCAGCAGCTTGGAAGCGGGTCTGTATATAGCAAGCTTC. Filled out from reference TRBV5-1 and TRBJ2-1, the complete variable domain reads KAGVTQTPRYLIKTRGQQVTLSCSPISGHRSVSWYQQTPGQGLQFLFEYFSETQRNKGNFPGRFSGRQFSNSRSEMNVSTLELGDSALYLCASSLEAGLYIASFGPGTRLTVL.